This TCR beta chain is from a study of T cell changes during pregnancy in multiple sclerosis. The CDR3 totals 16 residues. The V gene lost 4 bases and the J gene lost 0 bases, with 10 bases spanning the gap. Germline V lookup: CDR1 ENHRY, CDR2 SYGVKD. Profiled with immunoSEQ multiplex PCR; TCRdb holds only in-frame clones, not every one. The repertoire holds about 100,000 clones, 85% to 95% seen once, with approximately 1.2% in the top ten. The chain combines TRBV10-3 with TRBJ2-6; tentative D call: TRBD1 (6 bases). This receptor was identified in a female donor with multiple sclerosis, enrolled in a pregnancy study. The sequencing here drew on peripheral blood, taken in the second trimester of pregnancy. Here the CDR3 reads CAISVQGDSGANVLTF. The CDR3 nucleotides read TGTGCCATCAGTGTACAGGGTGACTCTGGGGCCAACGTCCTGACTTTC.